A single count supports the clone carrying this T cell receptor beta chain. The entry originates in a study of blood T cell repertoires in COVID-19. Overall study context: T cells, B-cell-depleted T cells, or PBMCs provided the cDNA or gDNA that served as material.

TCRdb's table, derived via immunoSEQ multiplex PCR, lists solely in-frame clones and lacks some. The profile shows about 81,000 clones, 91% of them singletons. The V gene end was trimmed by 6 bases and the J gene end by 4 bases; junction bases not matched to a gene: 3. This CDR3 spans 13 amino acids. Germline lookup yields CDR1 MDHEN and CDR2 SYDVKM. This TCR came from a woman aged 45 to 65 in a cohort sampled during active COVID-19. The sequenced material came from peripheral blood. The rearrangement joins TRBV28 to TRBJ2-7; 10 bases fit TRBD1. As DNA, the CDR3 is TGTGCCAGCAGCCCGGACAGGGGGTACGAGCAGTACTTC. Translated, it gives CASSPDRGYEQYF.